The rows below give T cell receptor beta chains drawn from one sample of a study of blood T cell repertoires in COVID-19. TCRdb keeps only in-frame clones here, not all; method: immunoSEQ multiplex PCR. Among roughly 450,000 clones listed, about 90% were seen once. The sequencing sample was made of PBMCs or T cells enriched from blood (not recorded which). The receptors shown here come from a young man who had recovered from COVID-19. The CDR3 runs from the conserved cysteine through the conserved F or W. The D gene is left open where the match is weak. Some rows mark clone size as missing; the rest say once, few, many or name a class of expanded clone.

v_gene	j_gene	abundance	d_gene	CDR3nt	CDR3aa
TRBV5-5	TRBJ1-3	NA	NA	TGTGCCAGCAGCTTGGGTCCAGGGACTGGAAACACCATATATTTT	CASSLGPGTGNTIYF
TRBV9	TRBJ1-1	NA	NA	TGTGCCAGCAGCGTAGGCGGGGGCGGCACTGAAGCTTTCTTT	CASSVGGGGTEAFF
TRBV4-1	TRBJ2-2	NA	NA	TGCGCCAGCAGCCAAGAGGCAGGGCTCACCGGGGAGCTGTTTTTT	CASSQEAGLTGELFF
TRBV18	TRBJ2-3	once	NA	TGTGCCAGCTCACCAAACACAGGCACAGATACGCAGTATTTT	CASSPNTGTDTQYF
TRBV27	TRBJ2-3	NA	TRBD2	TGTGCCAGCAGTAACAATGGACTAGCGGGTGCAACGCAGTATTTT	CASSNNGLAGATQYF
TRBV3-1/TRBV3-2	TRBJ1-1	few	NA	TGTGCCAGCAGCCCCGGGAGGAACACTGAAGCTTTCTTT	CASSPGRNTEAFF
TRBV2	TRBJ1-5	once	NA	TGTGCCAGCACAGGGAGGCAAAATCAGCCCCAGCATTTT	CASTGRQNQPQHF
TRBV12-5	TRBJ2-1	NA	NA	TGTGCTAGTGGTTTGGGCGCCAAGACGACCCGGGACTCCGAGGGCGATGAGCAGTTCTTC	CASGLGAKTTRDSEGDEQFF
TRBV24-1	TRBJ1-5	NA	NA	TGTGCCACCAGTGATTCCCGCTATAGCAATCAGCCCCAGCATTTT	CATSDSRYSNQPQHF
TRBV9	TRBJ1-1	NA	NA	TGTGCCAGCAGCGTAGTGCCGAACGGGAACACTGAAGCTTTCTTT	CASSVVPNGNTEAFF
TRBV7-2	TRBJ1-3	NA	TRBD1	TGTGCCAGCAGCTTAGTTACAGGGGCTGGAAACACCATATATTTT	CASSLVTGAGNTIYF
TRBV9	TRBJ2-1	NA	TRBD2	TGTGCCAGCAGCGTAGGGGCAGGGAGGAAGGGAGCGGGACGAAATGAGCAGTTCTTC	CASSVGAGRKGAGRNEQFF
TRBV28	TRBJ1-2	NA	NA	TGTGCCAGCAGTAGAGGACAGAACTATGGCTACACCTTC	CASSRGQNYGYTF
TRBV2	TRBJ2-5	NA	TRBD1	TGTGCCAGCGATGGTGAACAGGGGGGTTGGGAGACCCAGTACTTC	CASDGEQGGWETQYF
TRBV18	TRBJ1-1	NA	NA	TGTGCCAGCTCACCGAAAGTGTCAGCTGAAGCTTTCTTT	CASSPKVSAEAFF
TRBV9	TRBJ1-4	NA	NA	TGTGCCAGCAGCGACCGGGACTTGTTAAATGAAAAACTGTTTTTT	CASSDRDLLNEKLFF
TRBV28	TRBJ1-5	NA	NA	TGTGCCAGCAGTTTGGCGCCGGGACAACACAATCAGCCCCAGCATTTT	CASSLAPGQHNQPQHF
TRBV5-4	TRBJ1-2	NA	TRBD1	TGTGCCAGCAGCTTGGTAGGGGGCTCCTGGGGCTACACCTTC	CASSLVGGSWGYTF
TRBV11-1	TRBJ1-5	NA	NA	TGTGCCAGCAGCTTAGAAGGGGCTGGCGAGCCCCAGCATTTT	CASSLEGAGEPQHF
TRBV18	TRBJ2-2	NA	NA	TGTGCCAGCTCACCCTCGATAGCGACCGGGGAGCTGTTTTTT	CASSPSIATGELFF
TRBV7-2	TRBJ1-2	NA	NA	TGTGCCAGCAGCACCGTACAGGGAACCTTTAACTATGGCTACACCTTC	CASSTVQGTFNYGYTF
TRBV2	TRBJ1-1	NA	NA	TGTGCCAGCGCCCCCAGGGGAAACACTGAAGCTTTCTTT	CASAPRGNTEAFF
TRBV5-4	TRBJ2-2	NA	TRBD2	TGTGCCAGCAGCCGAGCGGGGACCTTACCGAACACCGGGGAGCTGTTTTTT	CASSRAGTLPNTGELFF
TRBV7-3	TRBJ1-1	NA	NA	TGTGCCAGCACGACCGGGACAACTGAAGCTTTCTTT	CASTTGTTEAFF
TRBV5-1	TRBJ1-4	NA	TRBD1	TGCGCCAGCAGCTTGGAAGGGACAGGGGATGAAAAACTGTTTTTT	CASSLEGTGDEKLFF
TRBV5-1	TRBJ1-6	NA	NA	TGCGCCAGCAGCCCCGGGGTAGGGAGAAATTCACCCCTCCACTTT	CASSPGVGRNSPLHF
TRBV11-2	TRBJ2-7	NA	NA	TGTGCCAGCCTATCCACAGGGAGCGACGAGCAGTACTTC	CASLSTGSDEQYF
TRBV3-1/TRBV3-2	TRBJ1-1	NA	TRBD1	TGTGCCAGCAGCCAAGGACAGGGGGCTACTGAAGCTTTCTTT	CASSQGQGATEAFF
TRBV2	TRBJ1-1	NA	TRBD1	TGTGCCAGCAGGGGGGGACAGGGTTGGACTGAAGCTTTCTTT	CASRGGQGWTEAFF
TRBV29-1	TRBJ2-7	once	TRBD1	TGCAGCGTTGAGACAGGGGCCTACGAGCAGTACTTC	CSVETGAYEQYF
TRBV3-1/TRBV3-2	TRBJ1-2	NA	NA	TGTGCCAGCAGCCAGCGGGGCGGAGGTGGCTACACCTTC	CASSQRGGGGYTF